Below are 4 T cell receptor beta chains sequenced from a single sample in a study of CD8+ T cells in alopecia areata. Once RNA had been extracted, it was reverse transcribed into cDNA to act as the sequencing template. The data were produced by immunoSEQ multiplex PCR, yet TCRdb's version contains in-frame clones alone and is incomplete. Here the sample spans under 350,000 clones, more than 45% being singletons. Stated treatment: oral pan-JAK inhibitor, 5-10 mg twice daily. Specimen: CD4+ T cells sorted from blood, collected at week 24, from a patient treated with tofacitinib. The receptor set was obtained from a human donor with alopecia areata.

The V gene is TRBV6-5, the J gene TRBJ2-3, with a weak D call TRBD2 (6 bases). CDR3 length: 12 residues. Germline-derived CDR1 and CDR2 are MNHEY and SVGAGI. V was shortened by 2 bases and J by 6 bases, with 6 bases between the two germline ends. DNA for the CDR3: TGTGCCAGCAGTTACGCGGGGGATACGCAGTATTTT. Translation: CASSYAGDTQYF.

This chain links TRBV29-1 with TRBJ1-1, with 7 nucleotides matching TRBD1. Trimming took 3 bases from V and 5 from J; bases not matched to a gene: 6. CDR1 and CDR2 (germline): SQVTM, ANQGSEA. The CDR3 runs 13 residues. The CDR3 sequence is CSVETGYETEAFF. CDR3 DNA sequence: TGCAGCGTTGAGACAGGGTATGAAACTGAAGCTTTCTTT.

V is TRBV5-1 and J is TRBJ1-2; D is uncertain. The V gene lost 4 bases and the J gene lost 3 bases, with 16 bases spanning the gap. The CDR3 spans 15 residues. Germline CDR1 reads SGHRS; CDR2 reads YFSETQ. The CDR3 region is CASSILVGGDYGYTF. The CDR3 nucleotides read TGCGCCAGCAGCATCCTGGTTGGCGGGGACTATGGCTACACCTTC.

In its sample, this clone was seen once. The CDR3 spells CAISPSGLRAGYTF. The CDR3 DNA reads as TGTGCCATCAGCCCAAGCGGCCTCAGGGCTGGCTACACCTTC. The chain links TRBV10-3 to TRBJ1-2; possible D gene TRBD1, 5 bases. Looked up from germline, CDR1 is ENHRY and CDR2 is SYGVKD. Trimming stripped 6 bases from V and 7 bases from J, with 18 bases between. The length of the CDR3 is 14 residues.